These T cell receptor beta chains were read from a single sample in a study of T cell changes during pregnancy in multiple sclerosis. TCRdb's table, derived via immunoSEQ multiplex PCR, lists solely in-frame clones and lacks some. This sample carries approximately 40,000 clones, around 92% of them seen once, and the ten largest clones take 9% to 14%. The sample here was CD8+ T cells from peripheral blood mononuclear cells, taken after pregnancy. All receptors come from a female donor with multiple sclerosis, enrolled in a pregnancy study. Both conserved end residues are part of each CDR3. A D gene is named only where the DNA matches it firmly. A row's size may be missing; if present it is once, few, many or a size class.

v_call,clone_size,j_call,d_call,cdr3_aa,cdr3_nt
TRBV5-6,NA,TRBJ2-1,NA,CASSTIAYEQFF,TGTGCCAGCAGCACCATAGCCTACGAGCAGTTCTTC
TRBV19,NA,TRBJ1-1,TRBD1,CASSTSGQGPEGAFF,TGTGCCAGTAGTACGTCGGGACAGGGACCCGAGGGGGCTTTCTTT
TRBV7-6,medium-sized,TRBJ1-5,NA,CASSPKSGRRYNQPQHF,TGTGCCAGCAGCCCAAAGTCTGGTCGCAGGTACAATCAGCCCCAGCATTTT
TRBV21-1,NA,TRBJ1-5,NA,CASSKFDAGNQPQHF,TGTGCCAGCAGCAAGTTTGACGCGGGCAATCAGCCCCAGCATTTT
TRBV5-1,NA,TRBJ2-7,TRBD2,CASSTSSGFYEQYF,TGCGCCAGCAGCACCTCTAGCGGATTCTACGAGCAGTACTTC
TRBV15,NA,TRBJ1-1,NA,CATSRDFSIRGGTEAFF,TGTGCCACCAGCAGAGATTTTAGTATTCGGGGAGGCACTGAAGCTTTCTTT
TRBV7-8,NA,TRBJ2-3,NA,CASSLVERMGGDTQYF,TGTGCCAGCAGCTTAGTTGAGCGGATGGGAGGAGATACGCAGTATTTT
TRBV7-6,NA,TRBJ2-7,TRBD1,CASSPGTGDHEQYF,TGTGCCAGCAGCCCCGGGACAGGGGACCACGAGCAGTACTTC
TRBV2,NA,TRBJ2-3,TRBD1,CASSPPDRVFGTQYF,TGTGCCAGCAGCCCCCCGGACAGGGTTTTTGGTACGCAGTATTTT
TRBV5-6,NA,TRBJ1-5,NA,CASSLVQDSNQPQHF,TGTGCCAGCAGCTTGGTACAGGATAGCAATCAGCCCCAGCATTTT
TRBV5-3,NA,TRBJ1-5,TRBD1,CARSFPRDRGREDSNQPQHF,TGTGCCAGAAGCTTCCCCCGGGACAGGGGGCGAGAAGATAGCAATCAGCCCCAGCATTTT
TRBV14,NA,TRBJ1-1,TRBD1,CASSLNRGPTEAFF,TGTGCCAGCAGCCTTAACAGGGGTCCCACTGAAGCTTTCTTT
TRBV19,once,TRBJ1-3,NA,CASTPGLSGNTIYF,TGTGCCAGTACCCCGGGACTCTCTGGAAACACCATATATTTT
TRBV6-5,NA,TRBJ2-7,TRBD2,CASSYSPSGSPNEQYF,TGTGCCAGCAGTTACTCACCTAGCGGGAGTCCCAACGAGCAGTACTTC
TRBV9,NA,TRBJ1-4,NA,CASSPSGGKDEKLFF,TGTGCCAGCAGCCCGTCCGGGGGGAAGGATGAAAAACTGTTTTTT
TRBV11-2,NA,TRBJ2-1,TRBD2,CASSSNGLAGNQFF,TGTGCCAGCAGCTCCAACGGACTAGCGGGAAATCAGTTCTTC
TRBV11-2,NA,TRBJ2-1,TRBD1,CASSLVYRGIDEQFF,TGTGCCAGCAGCTTAGTATACAGGGGGATAGATGAGCAGTTCTTC
TRBV6-1,NA,TRBJ2-7,NA,CASSARRSSYEQYF,TGTGCCAGCAGTGCTCGACGGAGTAGCTACGAGCAGTACTTC
TRBV4-2,NA,TRBJ1-2,TRBD1,CASSQGQGDGYTF,TGTGCCAGCAGCCAAGGACAGGGGGACGGCTACACCTTC
TRBV4-1,NA,TRBJ2-5,NA,CASSMAVGARETQYF,TGCGCCAGCAGTATGGCAGTTGGAGCTCGAGAGACCCAGTACTTC
TRBV4-1,NA,TRBJ1-2,NA,CASSQTDRSNYGYTF,TGCGCCAGCAGCCAGACCGACAGGAGCAACTATGGCTACACCTTC
TRBV25-1,NA,TRBJ2-5,TRBD1,CATGTEETQYF,TGTGCCACCGGGACAGAAGAGACCCAGTACTTC
TRBV2,NA,TRBJ1-6,NA,CASSGNSPLHF,TGTGCCAGCAGCGGGAATTCACCCCTCCACTTT
TRBV27,once,TRBJ1-4,TRBD1,CASSTTGGDEKLFF,TGTGCCAGCAGTACCACAGGGGGGGATGAAAAACTGTTTTTT
TRBV14,NA,TRBJ2-1,NA,CASSPKERAPSYNEQFF,TGTGCCAGCAGCCCCAAAGAGCGGGCCCCCTCCTACAATGAGCAGTTCTTC
TRBV5-6,once,TRBJ1-1,NA,CASSLEGTMASGYTEAFF,TGTGCCAGCAGCTTGGAGGGCACCATGGCTTCGGGGTACACTGAAGCTTTCTTT
TRBV30,NA,TRBJ1-4,NA,CAWSVPVTGNEKLFF,TGTGCCTGGAGTGTACCAGTGACGGGTAATGAAAAACTGTTTTTT
TRBV7-3,NA,TRBJ1-1,NA,CASSPQGSGGGTEAFF,TGTGCCAGCAGCCCCCAGGGGAGTGGGGGTGGGACTGAAGCTTTCTTT
TRBV28,NA,TRBJ1-5,NA,CASSLGGNYYQPQHF,TGTGCCAGCAGTTTAGGAGGGAATTATTATCAGCCCCAGCATTTT